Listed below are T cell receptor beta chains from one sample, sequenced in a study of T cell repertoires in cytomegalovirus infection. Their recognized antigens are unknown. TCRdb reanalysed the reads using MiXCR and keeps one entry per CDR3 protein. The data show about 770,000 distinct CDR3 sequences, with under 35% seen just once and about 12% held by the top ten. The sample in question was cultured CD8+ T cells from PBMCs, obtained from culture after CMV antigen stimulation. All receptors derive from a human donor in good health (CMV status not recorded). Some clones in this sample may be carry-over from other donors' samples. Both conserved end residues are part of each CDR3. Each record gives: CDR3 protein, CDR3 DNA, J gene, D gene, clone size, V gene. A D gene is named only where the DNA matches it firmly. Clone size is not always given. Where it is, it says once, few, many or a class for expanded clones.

CASSEWRGGPYNEQFF TGTGCCAGTAGTGAGTGGCGGGGGGGCCCCTACAATGAGCAGTTCTTC TRBJ2-1 TRBD2 - TRBV19
CASSPTGVGGNTIYF TGTGCCAGCAGTCCGACCGGGGTAGGGGGAAACACCATATATTTT TRBJ1-3 - few TRBV12-3/TRBV12-4
CSARSRQGGTEAFF TGCAGTGCTAGATCAAGACAGGGCGGCACTGAAGCTTTCTTT TRBJ1-1 TRBD1 few TRBV20-1
CSAQLTGGPFKTGELFF TGCAGTGCTCAACTGACAGGGGGCCCCTTCAAGACCGGGGAGCTGTTTTTT TRBJ2-2 TRBD1 - TRBV20-1
CASSFTGLSNYGYTF TGTGCCAGCAGTTTCACAGGGCTGTCAAACTATGGCTACACCTTC TRBJ1-2 - few TRBV6-5
CASSYSDRGRLYEQYF TGTGCCAGCAGTTACTCGGACAGGGGGCGCTTGTACGAGCAGTACTTC TRBJ2-7 TRBD1 - TRBV6-6
CASSRTGISGANVLTF TGTGCCAGCAGTCGGACAGGTATCTCTGGGGCCAACGTCCTGACTTTC TRBJ2-6 TRBD1 many TRBV6-5
CASSDHRATPSGPTDTQYF TGTGCCAGCAGTGATCACAGAGCCACCCCCTCAGGGCCCACAGATACGCAGTATTTT TRBJ2-3 - - TRBV6-1
CASGFVSRDYNEQFF TGTGCTAGTGGTTTTGTTTCCAGGGACTACAATGAGCAGTTCTTC TRBJ2-1 - - TRBV12-5
CASSLRQGVMSSYNSPLHF TGTGCCAGCAGCTTAAGGCAGGGGGTGATGAGCTCCTATAATTCACCCCTCCACTTT TRBJ1-6 TRBD1 - TRBV7-9
CASSPGQATPNEQFF TGTGCCAGCAGCCCAGGGCAGGCCACCCCAAATGAGCAGTTCTTC TRBJ2-1 - few TRBV12-3/TRBV12-4
CASSQESGLPTGELFF TGTGCCAGCAGCCAAGAGTCAGGGCTTCCCACCGGGGAGCTGTTTTTT TRBJ2-2 - few TRBV4-2
CASSPLGGGYGYTF TGTGCCAGCAGTCCCCTTGGGGGAGGATATGGCTACACCTTC TRBJ1-2 - - TRBV25-1
CASCRGGLRNEQFF TGTGCCAGCTGCCGCGGGGGATTGAGGAATGAGCAGTTCTTC TRBJ2-1 TRBD2 many TRBV18
CASRSTGRWTGELFF TGTGCCAGCAGATCTACAGGACGGTGGACCGGGGAGCTGTTTTTT TRBJ2-2 - few TRBV6-5
CASSLTTTGKPNYGYTF TGTGCCAGCTCACTCACCACGACAGGGAAACCTAACTATGGCTACACCTTC TRBJ1-2 TRBD1 - TRBV18
CATRGEGGPHNEQFF TGTGCCACCAGGGGGGAGGGGGGCCCTCACAATGAGCAGTTCTTC TRBJ2-1 - - TRBV24-1
CASSLEGHNSPLHF TGTGCCAGCAGCTTAGAGGGTCATAATTCACCCCTCCACTTT TRBJ1-6 - many TRBV7-2
CASSSTRGHRLNYGYTF TGTGCCAGCAGTTCTACAAGGGGACACCGACTTAACTATGGCTACACCTTC TRBJ1-2 - many TRBV12-3/TRBV12-4
CASSLAASGGPHNEQFF TGTGCCAGCAGCTTAGCGGCTAGCGGGGGCCCCCACAATGAGCAGTTCTTC TRBJ2-1 TRBD2 few TRBV7-6
CSASISGTGSQPQHF TGCAGTGCTAGCATCTCCGGGACAGGGAGTCAGCCCCAGCATTTT TRBJ1-5 TRBD1 few TRBV20-1
CASIGQPGNIQYF TGTGCCAGCATTGGGCAGCCAGGGAACATTCAGTACTTC TRBJ2-4 - - TRBV2
CASSYTFARGITYEQYF TGTGCCAGCAGTTACACTTTTGCTAGGGGAATCACCTACGAGCAGTACTTC TRBJ2-7 - - TRBV6-6
CASSLADKSGNTIYF TGTGCCAGCAGCTTAGCCGACAAGTCTGGAAACACCATATATTTT TRBJ1-3 - - TRBV7-6
CASTKGSPNEQFF TGTGCCAGCACCAAGGGTAGTCCCAATGAGCAGTTCTTC TRBJ2-1 - many TRBV6-5
CASAGREQYF TGTGCCAGCGCAGGGCGCGAGCAGTACTTC TRBJ2-7 - - TRBV9
CSAEGGLDTDTQYF TGCAGTGCTGAGGGGGGTCTCGACACAGATACGCAGTATTTT TRBJ2-3 - - TRBV20-1
CASSEAPQPYEQYF TGTGCCAGCAGTGAAGCCCCCCAACCCTACGAGCAGTACTTC TRBJ2-7 - few TRBV6-1
CASSLGYNTDTQYF TGTGCCAGCAGTCTTGGATACAACACAGATACGCAGTATTTT TRBJ2-3 - - TRBV6-2/TRBV6-3
CASRGQGGLEAFF TGTGCCAGCAGGGGACAGGGGGGACTTGAAGCTTTCTTT TRBJ1-1 TRBD1 few TRBV5-4
CASSPTSVGVNEQFF TGTGCCAGCAGCCCTACTAGTGTAGGGGTCAATGAGCAGTTCTTC TRBJ2-1 - - TRBV12-3/TRBV12-4
CSARKTGTNEKLFF TGCAGTGCTAGGAAGACAGGGACTAATGAAAAACTGTTTTTT TRBJ1-4 TRBD1 - TRBV20-1
CASGTADYQETQYF TGTGCCAGCGGAACGGCAGATTACCAAGAGACCCAGTACTTC TRBJ2-5 - few TRBV6-5